This T cell receptor beta chain stems from a study of immune characterization of retroperitoneal liposarcoma (dated by TCRdb to the late 2010s). CDR1 and CDR2 were assigned from the germline V gene (reference sequence) as MNHEY and SMNVEV. The CDR3 runs 14 amino acids, cysteine and phenylalanine included. Only CDR3 DNA remains: 42 bases, in frame from the first base. The library was generated by PCR. The sample was run on a NextSeq 500. TCRdb reworked the public reads: Q25 trimming with fastp, MiXCR clone assembly, productive beta chains retained. Each CDR3 protein gets just one entry, which takes the most common genes and DNA from the rows behind it. For this sample there are some 11,000 distinct CDR3 sequences; around a quarter appear just once. Around 8.3% of the sample rests with the top ten. This clonotype came up many times. Its antigen is still unknown. No base qualities exist here, and no much larger clone lies one base off it.

Sequencing was performed on tumor tissue. The chain is encoded by TRBV27 joined to TRBJ2-1; 6 matching bases give a weak D call of TRBD2. The J call may be incorrect, as the DNA end agrees better with TRBJ2-7. This sequence originates from a male donor with retroperitoneal liposarcoma. This receptor has the CDR3 CASTLGGRGDEQYF. The nucleotides are TGTGCCAGCACCCTGGGGGGAAGAGGGGACGAGCAGTACTTC.